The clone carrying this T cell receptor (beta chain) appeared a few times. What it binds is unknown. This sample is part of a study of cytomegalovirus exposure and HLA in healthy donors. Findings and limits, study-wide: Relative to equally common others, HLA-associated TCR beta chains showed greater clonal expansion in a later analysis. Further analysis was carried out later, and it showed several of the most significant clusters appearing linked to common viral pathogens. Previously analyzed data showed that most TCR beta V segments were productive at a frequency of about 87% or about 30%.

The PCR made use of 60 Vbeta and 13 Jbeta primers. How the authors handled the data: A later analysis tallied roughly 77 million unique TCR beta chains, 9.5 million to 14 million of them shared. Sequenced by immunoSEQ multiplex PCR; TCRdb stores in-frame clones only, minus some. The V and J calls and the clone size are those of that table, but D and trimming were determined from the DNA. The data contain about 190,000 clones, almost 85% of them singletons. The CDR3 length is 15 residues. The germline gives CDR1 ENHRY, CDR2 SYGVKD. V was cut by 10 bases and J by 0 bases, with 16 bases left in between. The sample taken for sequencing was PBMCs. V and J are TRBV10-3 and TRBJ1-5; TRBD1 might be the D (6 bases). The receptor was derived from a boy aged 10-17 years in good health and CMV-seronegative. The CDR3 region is CATTGGRYSNQPQHF. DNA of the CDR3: TGTGCCACAACTGGGGGCCGTTATAGCAATCAGCCCCAGCATTTT.